This entry describes one T cell receptor (beta chain). This record comes from a study of blood T cell repertoires in COVID-19. Study summary: Both acute and convalescent COVID-19 samples were obtained from the United States, Italy and Spain. In each case, the material was cDNA or gDNA derived from T cells, B-cell-depleted T cells, or PBMCs.

Data came from immunoSEQ multiplex PCR; TCRdb stores just in-frame clones and leaves some out. This table holds 300,000 to 350,000 clones, roughly 85% found once. V was cut by 5 bases and J by 0 bases, with 14 bases left in between. Germline CDR1 and CDR2: SGDLS and YYNGEE. CDR3 size: 15 residues. Input material: PBMCs or T cells enriched from blood (not recorded which). The TCR sequence derives from a man aged 30 to 45 who had recovered from COVID-19. The rearrangement uses TRBV9 and TRBJ1-2; tentatively, D is TRBD1 (6 bases). CDR3 in amino acids: CASRQTAGANYGYTF. The CDR3 DNA reads as TGTGCCAGCAGACAAACTGCAGGGGCTAACTATGGCTACACCTTC.